The clone carrying this T cell receptor beta chain occurred many times. This sample is drawn from a study of blood T cell repertoires in COVID-19. Across the study: COVID-19 samples from acute and convalescent phases originated in the United States, Italy and Spain.

Only in-frame clones appear in the TCRdb table, and some are missing; sequencing was by immunoSEQ multiplex PCR. This table holds fewer than 70,000 clones, 75% to 90% found once. Germline V CDR1 and CDR2: SGHTS, YDEGEE. The ends lost 3 bases at V and 3 bases at J; junction bases unmatched: 5. This CDR3 region has 15 residues. Material for sequencing was peripheral blood. The TCR was taken from a woman in her 70s with active COVID-19. The chain joins TRBV5-8 to TRBJ1-5; 8 positions agree with TRBD1. The CDR3 bases are TGTGCCAGCAGCTCTGGACAGGGTTTCAATCAGCCCCAGCATTTT. Protein sequence: CASSSGQGFNQPQHF. The whole variable domain, remainder taken from reference TRBV5-8 and TRBJ1-5, is EAGVTQSPTHLIKTRGQQATLRCSPISGHTSVYWYQQALGLGLQFLLWYDEGEERNRGNFPPRFSGRQFPNYSSELNVNALELEDSALYLCASSSGQGFNQPQHFGDGTRLSIL.